The entry below describes one TCR beta chain. Its matching antigen is unknown. Trimming took off 1 base at V and 1 base at J, with 10 bases between the two ends. This CDR3 contains 15 residues. The germline gives CDR1 MGHRA, CDR2 YSYEKL. This sample was taken from a study of cytomegalovirus exposure and HLA in healthy donors. Across the whole study: The 100 to 150 validation repertoires and the approximately 630 first-cohort repertoires shared a platform, a later analysis reported.

Broader study findings: Most TCR sequences were seen very rarely across donors, but some public TCRs occurred in many.

The repertoire was sequenced with immunoSEQ multiplex PCR; TCRdb's copy has only in-frame clones and lacks some. The sample carries over 200,000 clones, 70% to 90% recorded once. The clonotype comes from a woman in her late teens or twenties in good health and CMV-seronegative. The source material was PBMCs. This chain connects TRBV4-1 to TRBJ1-1, with D hard to call. The CDR3 DNA is TGCGCCAGCAGCCAAGTTTGGAGGGAGAACACTGAAGCTTTCTTT. This sequence encodes CASSQVWRENTEAFF.